This T cell receptor (beta chain) was observed in a study of blood T cell repertoires in COVID-19 (dated by TCRdb to 2019 to 2021). Some background on the complete study: The collaborator samples originated in the United States, Italy and Spain and spanned the acute and convalescent phases of COVID-19. Where available, HLA class I and class II types were taken from metadata supplied by the sample provider and were not determined by assay-based typing. The repertoires were released in a freely available public database intended as a resource for research on the immune response to SARS-CoV-2. The samples were drawn from two sources: the first 160 participants of the ongoing ImmuneRACE study, and approximately 1,300 subjects contributed by 6 global collaborators. Subjects who had been exposed to COVID-19, were actively infected with it, or had recovered from it provided the deeply sampled blood TCRbeta repertoires that made up the dataset. The material from the prospective study consisted of cDNA or gDNA derived from T cells, B-cell-depleted T cells, or PBMCs. A de-identified subject ID, COVID-19 status, age in years and sex were almost always included in the sample metadata. Here is what the overall study found, with its caveats: The quantity of clinical and demographic metadata differed by source and by participant and was supplied without curation.

As regards this clone: What antigen it recognizes has not been identified. Per-base quality was not reported, and no clone a single base away is much larger than it.

The collaborating institutions used their own protocols to collect whole blood in K2EDTA tubes. For TCRbeta analysis, collaborators shipped samples as frozen whole blood, isolated PBMCs, or DNA extracted from either of those sample types. V is cut back by 6 bases and J by 3 bases, with 7 bases in the junction unmatched. The germline V gene encodes CDR1 MRHNA and CDR2 SNTAGT. The CDR3 runs 14 residues from the cysteine to the phenylalanine. Only the CDR3 DNA is retained, 42 bases long and in frame from the first base. The immunoSEQ Assay, a bias-controlled multiplex PCR, was used to amplify TCRbeta CDR3 regions from genomic DNA. Turning to the authors' computational methods: The number of nucleated cells in each sample was estimated from the amplification of reference gene primers within the assay. To quantify the absolute abundance of each unique TCRbeta CDR3 rearrangement, sequence reads were collapsed and filtered. For each sample, productive Simpson clonality was calculated as the square root of Simpson's diversity index across productive rearrangements. This is the immuneACCESS table as TCRdb keeps it, with only in-frame sequences that have V and J called. A part of the clones is gone; compared with another copy, unresolved V genes explain less than half, and the rest is unexplained. That table supplies the V and J calls and clone size; D and trimming were determined from the DNA. The sample contains some 97,000 clones, approximately 90% of them found a single time. The top ten clonotypes cover 0.97% of the sample.

Sequencing was carried out using peripheral blood. Rearrangement joined TRBV6-4 to TRBJ2-7, with 8 bases in between that match TRBD2. The source of this sequence is a man between 60 and 70 years old with acute or convalescent COVID-19. The CDR3 amino acid sequence is: CASSTSGRVYEQYF. The DNA is as follows: TGTGCCAGCAGCACTAGCGGTAGGGTCTACGAGCAGTACTTC.